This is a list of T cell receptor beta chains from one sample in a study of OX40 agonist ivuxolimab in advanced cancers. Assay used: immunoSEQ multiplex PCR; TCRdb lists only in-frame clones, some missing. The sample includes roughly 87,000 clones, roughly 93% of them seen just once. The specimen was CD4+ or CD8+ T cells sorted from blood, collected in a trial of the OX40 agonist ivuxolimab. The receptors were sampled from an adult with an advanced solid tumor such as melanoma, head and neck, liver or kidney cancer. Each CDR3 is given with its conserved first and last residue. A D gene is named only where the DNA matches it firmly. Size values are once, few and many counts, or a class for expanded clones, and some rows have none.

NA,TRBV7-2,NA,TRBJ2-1,TGTGCCAGCAGCCCGCAGACAGTCTACAATGAGCAGTTCTTC,CASSPQTVYNEQFF
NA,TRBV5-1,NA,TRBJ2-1,TGCGCCAGCAGCTTGGGTTGGGACCCTTACAATGAGCAGTTCTTC,CASSLGWDPYNEQFF
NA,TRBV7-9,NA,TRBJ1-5,TGTGCCAGCAGCCCATCAGGAGGGGGAGGACAGCCCCAGCATTTT,CASSPSGGGGQPQHF
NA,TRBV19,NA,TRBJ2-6,TGTGCCAGTGGGGCACAGGAGACCTCTGGGGCCAACGTCCTGACTTTC,CASGAQETSGANVLTF
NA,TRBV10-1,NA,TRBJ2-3,TGCGCCAGCAAGTGGTCGGGGACGGAGAGCGCAGATACGCAGTATTTT,CASKWSGTESADTQYF
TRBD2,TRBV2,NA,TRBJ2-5,TGTGCCAGCCTATGGCTAGCGGCGTTCCAAGAGACCCAGTACTTC,CASLWLAAFQETQYF
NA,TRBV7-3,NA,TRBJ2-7,TGTGCCAGCAGCTTACTCTACAGCTACGAGCAGTACTTC,CASSLLYSYEQYF
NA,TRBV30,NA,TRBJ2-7,TGTGCCTGGAGTTCACCCTCCATGGAGCAGTACTTC,CAWSSPSMEQYF
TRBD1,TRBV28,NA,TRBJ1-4,TGTGCCAGCAGTCCCATCACGACAGGGCCGGGAACTAATGAAAAACTGTTTTTT,CASSPITTGPGTNEKLFF
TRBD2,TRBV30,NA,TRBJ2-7,TGTGCCTGGAATCTCAGCCCAGAAGGACTAGCGAGCACCTACGAGCAGTACTTC,CAWNLSPEGLASTYEQYF
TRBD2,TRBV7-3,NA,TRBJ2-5,TGTGCCAGCAGCGATAGCGGGGGGGCGTTCGAGACCCAGTACTTC,CASSDSGGAFETQYF
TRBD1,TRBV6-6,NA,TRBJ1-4,TGTGCCAGCAGTGACAGGGACGCGGCTAATGAAAAACTGTTTTTT,CASSDRDAANEKLFF
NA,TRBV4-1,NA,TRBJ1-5,TGCGCCAGCAGCCAAGATTGGACAGAATCTAGCAATCAGCCCCAGCATTTT,CASSQDWTESSNQPQHF
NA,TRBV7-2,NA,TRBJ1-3,TGTGCCAGCAGCTCAGGGGTTGGAAACACCATATATTTT,CASSSGVGNTIYF
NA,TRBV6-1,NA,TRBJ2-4,TGTGCCAGCCCCGGACCCACGAACATTCAGTACTTC,CASPGPTNIQYF
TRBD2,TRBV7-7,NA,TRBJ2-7,TGTGCCAGCAGCCCTAGCGGGCCCCCCTACGAGCAGTACTTC,CASSPSGPPYEQYF
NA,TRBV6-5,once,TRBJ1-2,TGTGCCAGCAGTTACTCGGAGACAGGCCGCGGGTATGGCTACACCTTC,CASSYSETGRGYGYTF
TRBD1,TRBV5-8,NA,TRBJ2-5,TGTGCCAGCAGCGTAGGGACAGGGCAAGCCCAAGAGACCCAGTACTTC,CASSVGTGQAQETQYF
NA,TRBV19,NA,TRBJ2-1,TGTGCCAGTAGTCCAAAGGTGGACAATGAGCAGTTCTTC,CASSPKVDNEQFF
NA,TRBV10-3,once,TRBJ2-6,TGTGCCATTCGCCTCGATCGCTCTGGGGCCAACGTCCTGACTTTC,CAIRLDRSGANVLTF
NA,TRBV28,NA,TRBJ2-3,TGTGCCAGCAGCACTAGCACAGATACGCAGTATTTT,CASSTSTDTQYF
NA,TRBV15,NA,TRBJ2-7,TGTGCCACCAGCAGAGCCCATGGGGTGTTTGGGAACTACGAGCAGTACTTC,CATSRAHGVFGNYEQYF
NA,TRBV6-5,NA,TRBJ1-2,TGTGCCAGCAGTAAACCGGGACTGCCAAACTATGGCTACACCTTC,CASSKPGLPNYGYTF
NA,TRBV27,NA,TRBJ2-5,TGTGCCAGCAGTTTAACTTCGTACCAAGAGACCCAGTACTTC,CASSLTSYQETQYF
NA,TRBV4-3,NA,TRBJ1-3,TGCGCCAGCAGCCAAGATCTTGTCTCTGGAAACACCATATATTTT,CASSQDLVSGNTIYF
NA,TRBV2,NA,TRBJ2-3,TGTGCCAGCAGTGGCGAGTTAGCGGATACGCAGTATTTT,CASSGELADTQYF
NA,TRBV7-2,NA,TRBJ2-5,TGTGCCAGCAGCTTAGCTGACGGAGGGTTACAAGAGACCCAGTACTTC,CASSLADGGLQETQYF
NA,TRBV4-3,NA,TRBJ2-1,TGCGCCAGCAGCCTCACTTACACGGACTATGGGGAGGACAATGAGCAGTTCTTC,CASSLTYTDYGEDNEQFF
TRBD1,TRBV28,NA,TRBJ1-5,TGTGCCAGCAGTTTCCGGCAGGGGGATCAGCCCCAGCATTTT,CASSFRQGDQPQHF
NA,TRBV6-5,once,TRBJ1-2,TGTGCCAGCAGTTACGGGACCCGGACCCTCTTC,CASSYGTRTLF
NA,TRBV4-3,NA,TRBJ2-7,TGCGCCAGCAGCCAAGAGGGAGCGGTGTTGGACGAGCAGTACTTC,CASSQEGAVLDEQYF
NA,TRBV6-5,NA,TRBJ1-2,TGTGCCAGCAGTTACAGGGACAACGTTCCGGATGGCTACACCTTC,CASSYRDNVPDGYTF
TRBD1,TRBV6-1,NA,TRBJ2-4,TGTGCCAGCAGTGAAGTCTCAGGGGGAAGAGGAAACATTCAGTACTTC,CASSEVSGGRGNIQYF
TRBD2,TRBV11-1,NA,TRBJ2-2,TGTGCCAGCAGCATCGGACTAGCGGGGAACACCGGGGAGCTGTTTTTT,CASSIGLAGNTGELFF
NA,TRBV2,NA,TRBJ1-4,TGTGCCAGCAGCGAAGGGACGGTAGAACTGTTTTTT,CASSEGTVELFF